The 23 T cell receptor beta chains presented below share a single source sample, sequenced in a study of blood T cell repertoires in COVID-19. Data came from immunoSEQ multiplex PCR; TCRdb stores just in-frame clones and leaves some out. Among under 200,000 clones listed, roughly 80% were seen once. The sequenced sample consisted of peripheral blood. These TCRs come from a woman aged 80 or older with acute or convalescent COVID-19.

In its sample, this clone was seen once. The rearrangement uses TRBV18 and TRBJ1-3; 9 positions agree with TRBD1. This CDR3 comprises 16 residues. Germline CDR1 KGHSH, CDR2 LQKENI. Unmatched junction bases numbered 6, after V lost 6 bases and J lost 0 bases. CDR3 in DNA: TGTGCCAGCTCGTCCGGGACAGGGAGCTCTGGAAACACCATATATTTT. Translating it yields CASSSGTGSSGNTIYF.

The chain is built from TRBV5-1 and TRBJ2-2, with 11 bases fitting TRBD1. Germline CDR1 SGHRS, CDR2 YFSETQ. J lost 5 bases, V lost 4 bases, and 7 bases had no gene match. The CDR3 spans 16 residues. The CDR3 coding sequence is TGCGCCAGCAGCATCGCCGGGACAGGGGGGACCGGGGAGCTGTTTTTT. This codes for CASSIAGTGGTGELFF.

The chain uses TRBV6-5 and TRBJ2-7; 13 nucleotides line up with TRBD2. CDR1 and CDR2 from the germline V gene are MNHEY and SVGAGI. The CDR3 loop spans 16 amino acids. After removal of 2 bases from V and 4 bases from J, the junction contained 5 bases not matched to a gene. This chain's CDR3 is CASSYGTSGILYEQYF. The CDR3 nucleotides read TGTGCCAGCAGTTACGGGACTAGCGGGATCCTTTACGAGCAGTACTTC.

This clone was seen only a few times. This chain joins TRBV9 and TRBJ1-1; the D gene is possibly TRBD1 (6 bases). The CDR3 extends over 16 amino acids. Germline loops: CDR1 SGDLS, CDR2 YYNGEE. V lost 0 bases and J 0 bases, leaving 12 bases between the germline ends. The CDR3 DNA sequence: TGTGCCAGCAGCGTAGGGTGGGGGACATTGAACACTGAAGCTTTCTTT. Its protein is CASSVGWGTLNTEAFF.

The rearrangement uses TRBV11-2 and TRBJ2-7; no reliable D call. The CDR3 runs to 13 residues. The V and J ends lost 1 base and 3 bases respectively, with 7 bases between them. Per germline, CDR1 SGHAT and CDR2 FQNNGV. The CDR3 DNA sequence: TGTGCCAGCAGCTTAGGTAACTTCTACGAGCAGTACTTC. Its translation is CASSLGNFYEQYF.

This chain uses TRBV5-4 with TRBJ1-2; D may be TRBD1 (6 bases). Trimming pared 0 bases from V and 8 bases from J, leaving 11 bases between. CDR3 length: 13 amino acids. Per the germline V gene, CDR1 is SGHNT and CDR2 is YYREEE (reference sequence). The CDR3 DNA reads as TGTGCCAGCAGCTTGGGCCAGGGGATAGGCTACACCTTC. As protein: CASSLGQGIGYTF.

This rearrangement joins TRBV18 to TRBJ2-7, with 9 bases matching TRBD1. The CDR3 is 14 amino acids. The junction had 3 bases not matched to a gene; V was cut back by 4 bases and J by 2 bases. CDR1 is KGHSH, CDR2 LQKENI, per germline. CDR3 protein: CASSRGTGPYEQYF. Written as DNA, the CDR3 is TGTGCCAGCTCACGAGGGACAGGGCCCTACGAGCAGTACTTC.

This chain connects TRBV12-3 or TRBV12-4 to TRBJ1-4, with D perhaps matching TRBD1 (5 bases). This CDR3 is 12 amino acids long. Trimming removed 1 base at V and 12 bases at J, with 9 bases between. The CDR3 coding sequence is TGTGCCAGCAGTTTAGAGGGACTCCAACTGTTTTTT. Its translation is CASSLEGLQLFF.

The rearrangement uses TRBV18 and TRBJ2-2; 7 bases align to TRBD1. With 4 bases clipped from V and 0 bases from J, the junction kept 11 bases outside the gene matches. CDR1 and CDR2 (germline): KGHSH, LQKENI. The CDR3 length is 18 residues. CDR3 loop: CASSRSTGKTANTGELFF. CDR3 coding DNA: TGTGCCAGCTCACGCTCGACAGGGAAAACCGCGAACACCGGGGAGCTGTTTTTT.

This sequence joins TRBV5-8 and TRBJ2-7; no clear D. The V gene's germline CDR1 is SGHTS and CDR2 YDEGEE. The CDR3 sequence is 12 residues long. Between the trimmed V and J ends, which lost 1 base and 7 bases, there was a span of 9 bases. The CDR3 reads CASSLTSVEQYF. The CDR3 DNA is TGTGCCAGCAGCTTGACCTCAGTTGAGCAGTACTTC.

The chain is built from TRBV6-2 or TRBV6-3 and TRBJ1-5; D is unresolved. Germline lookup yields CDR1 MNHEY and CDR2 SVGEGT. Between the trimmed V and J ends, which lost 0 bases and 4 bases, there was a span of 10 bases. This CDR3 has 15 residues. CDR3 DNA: TGTGCCAGCAGTTACTCGCTGGAAGCGAATCAGCCCCAGCATTTT. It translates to CASSYSLEANQPQHF.

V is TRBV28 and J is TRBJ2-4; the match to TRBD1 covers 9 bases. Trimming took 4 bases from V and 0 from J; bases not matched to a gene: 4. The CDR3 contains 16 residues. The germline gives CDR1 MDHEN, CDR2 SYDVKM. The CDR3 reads CASSSPGQGAKNIQYF. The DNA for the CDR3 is TGTGCCAGCAGTTCTCCGGGACAGGGAGCCAAAAACATTCAGTACTTC. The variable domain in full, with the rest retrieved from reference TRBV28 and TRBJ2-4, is DVKVTQSSRYLVKRTGEKVFLECVQDMDHENMFWYRQDPGLGLRLIYFSYDVKMKEKGDIPEGYSVSREKKERFSLILESASTNQTSMYLCASSSPGQGAKNIQYFGAGTRLSVL.

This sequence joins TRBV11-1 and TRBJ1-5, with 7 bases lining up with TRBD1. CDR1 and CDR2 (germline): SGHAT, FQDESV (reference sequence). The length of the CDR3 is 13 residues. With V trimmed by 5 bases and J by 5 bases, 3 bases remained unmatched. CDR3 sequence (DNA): TGTGCCAGCAGCCCCACAGGGGATCAGCCCCAGCATTTT. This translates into CASSPTGDQPQHF.

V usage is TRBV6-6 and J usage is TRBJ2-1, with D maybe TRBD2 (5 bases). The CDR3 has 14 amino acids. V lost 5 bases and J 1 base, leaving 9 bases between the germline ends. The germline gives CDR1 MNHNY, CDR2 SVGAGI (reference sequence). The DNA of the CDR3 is TGTGCCAGCAGTCTGCCGGGGTCCTACAATGAGCAGTTCTTC. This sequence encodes CASSLPGSYNEQFF.

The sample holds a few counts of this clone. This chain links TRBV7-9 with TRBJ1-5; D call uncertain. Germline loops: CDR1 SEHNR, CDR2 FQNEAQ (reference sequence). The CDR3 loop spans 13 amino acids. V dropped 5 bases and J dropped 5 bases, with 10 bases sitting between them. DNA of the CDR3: TGTGCCAGCAGCATCGGTAACGATCAGCCCCAGCATTTT. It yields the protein CASSIGNDQPQHF.

CDR3 sequence: CAWNKPYSAPGTGPNTEAFF. The CDR3 DNA reads as TGTGCCTGGAATAAACCTTATTCGGCCCCCGGGACAGGGCCGAACACTGAAGCTTTCTTT. This chain connects TRBV30 to TRBJ1-1, with 9 bases that match TRBD1. Germline V gene sequence: CDR1 GTSNPN, CDR2 SVGIG (reference sequence). The junction had 22 bases not matched to a gene; V was cut back by 4 bases and J by 1 base. This CDR3 has 20 residues.

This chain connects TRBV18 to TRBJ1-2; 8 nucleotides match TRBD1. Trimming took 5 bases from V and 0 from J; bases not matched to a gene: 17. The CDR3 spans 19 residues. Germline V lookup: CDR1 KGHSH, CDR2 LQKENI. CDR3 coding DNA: TGTGCCAGCTCATCGGATGCGGGACAGGCTCTTTACTCTAACTATGGCTACACCTTC. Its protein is CASSSDAGQALYSNYGYTF.

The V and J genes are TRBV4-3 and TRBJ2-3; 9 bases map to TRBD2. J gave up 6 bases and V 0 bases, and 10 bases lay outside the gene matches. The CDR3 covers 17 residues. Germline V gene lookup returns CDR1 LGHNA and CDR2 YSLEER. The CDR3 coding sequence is TGCGCCAGCAGCCAAGAGCTACAGCGGGGGGCCGGGGATACGCAGTATTTT. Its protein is CASSQELQRGAGDTQYF.

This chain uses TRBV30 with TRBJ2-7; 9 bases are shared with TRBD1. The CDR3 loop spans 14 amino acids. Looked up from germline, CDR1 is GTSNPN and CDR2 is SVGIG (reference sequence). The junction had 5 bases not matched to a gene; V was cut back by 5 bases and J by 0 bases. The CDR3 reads CAWGQGLDSYEQYF. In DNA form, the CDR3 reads TGTGCCTGGGGACAGGGGTTGGACTCCTACGAGCAGTACTTC.

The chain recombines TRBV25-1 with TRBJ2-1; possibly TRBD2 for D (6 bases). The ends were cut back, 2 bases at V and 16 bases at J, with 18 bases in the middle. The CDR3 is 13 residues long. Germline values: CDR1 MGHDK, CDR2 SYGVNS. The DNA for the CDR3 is TGTGCCAGCAGTGAAGGAGGGCTGCAGCGGCGATTCTTC. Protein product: CASSEGGLQRRFF. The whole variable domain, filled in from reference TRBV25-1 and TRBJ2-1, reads EADIYQTPRYLVIGTGKKITLECSQTMGHDKMYWYQQDPGMELHLIHYSYGVNSTEKGDLSSESTVSRIRTEHFPLTLESARPSHTSQYLCASSEGGLQRRFFGPGTRLTVL.

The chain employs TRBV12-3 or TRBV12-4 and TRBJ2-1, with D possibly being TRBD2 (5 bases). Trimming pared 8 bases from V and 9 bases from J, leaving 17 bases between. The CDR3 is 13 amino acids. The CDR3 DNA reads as TGTGCCAGCGCTCTTGCCTTGGGGAGTGAGCAGTTCTTC. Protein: CASALALGSEQFF.

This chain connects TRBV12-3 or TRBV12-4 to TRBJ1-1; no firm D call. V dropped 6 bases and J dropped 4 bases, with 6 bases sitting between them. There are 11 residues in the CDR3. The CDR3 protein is CASSATTEAFF. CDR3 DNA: TGTGCCAGCAGCGCTACCACTGAAGCTTTCTTT.

The CDR3 spells CASSYSFREGRTQYF. CDR3 DNA sequence: TGTGCCAGCAGTTACTCCTTCCGGGAGGGCCGCACGCAGTATTTT. The V gene is TRBV6-5, the J gene TRBJ2-3, with 8 bases identical to TRBD2. In germline, CDR1 is MNHEY, CDR2 SVGAGI. The J segment lost 9 bases and the V segment lost 0 bases, leaving 8 bases of the junction unmatched. The CDR3 sequence is 15 residues long.